These T cell receptor beta chains were read from a single sample in a study of vaccination and CD4 T cells after COVID-19. TCRdb reprocessed the PCR reads via MiXCR and lists one record per CDR3 protein. Of approximately 9,600 distinct CDR3 sequences listed, 40% to 60% are singletons. These receptors have no known antigen. Sequencing used CD4+ T cells from blood, cultured in vitro. The source of these receptors is a human donor who had recovered from COVID-19. Both conserved end residues are part of each CDR3. D genes are given only for firm matches. Only some rows state a clone size, as once, few, many or a class for expanded clones.

CDR3 DNA: TGTGCCAGCAGTATCAGGGAGGGCTATGGCTACACCTTC
CDR3 protein: CASSIREGYGYTF
clone size: .
J gene: TRBJ1-2
D gene: .
V gene: TRBV2

CDR3 DNA: TGTGCCAGCAGGCCCCGGAAAGCGGACCTGGGGAACAATGAGCAGTTCTTC
CDR3 protein: CASRPRKADLGNNEQFF
clone size: .
J gene: TRBJ2-1
D gene: .
V gene: TRBV6-1

CDR3 DNA: TGTGCCAGCAGTACGGTAAAGCCTCGCCATGGCACCGGGGAGCTGTTTTTT
CDR3 protein: CASSTVKPRHGTGELFF
clone size: .
J gene: TRBJ2-2
D gene: .
V gene: TRBV27

CDR3 DNA: TGTGCCAGTAGCCCTGACAGAGCAACTAATGAAAAACTGTTTTTT
CDR3 protein: CASSPDRATNEKLFF
clone size: .
J gene: TRBJ1-4
D gene: .
V gene: TRBV19

CDR3 DNA: TGTGCCAGCAGTTACGACAGTTACTATGGCTACACCTTC
CDR3 protein: CASSYDSYYGYTF
clone size: .
J gene: TRBJ1-2
D gene: .
V gene: TRBV27

CDR3 DNA: TGTGCCATCAGTGAAGGTCACAGGACGAACTATGGCTACACCTTC
CDR3 protein: CAISEGHRTNYGYTF
clone size: .
J gene: TRBJ1-2
D gene: .
V gene: TRBV10-3

CDR3 DNA: TGTGCCAGCAGCCCACGGACAGGGGGGTTTGCAGATACGCAGTATTTT
CDR3 protein: CASSPRTGGFADTQYF
clone size: .
J gene: TRBJ2-3
D gene: TRBD1
V gene: TRBV11-3

CDR3 DNA: TGCGCCAGCACCAATACAGGGAGCGGCTACACCTTC
CDR3 protein: CASTNTGSGYTF
clone size: medium-sized
J gene: TRBJ1-2
D gene: .
V gene: TRBV5-1

CDR3 DNA: TGTGCCACCAGCAGAGATTCGGACCCCTACACAGATACGCAGTATTTT
CDR3 protein: CATSRDSDPYTDTQYF
clone size: .
J gene: TRBJ2-3
D gene: .
V gene: TRBV15

CDR3 DNA: TGTGCCATCAGGGCCTCTAAGAGAGAGTACGAGCAGTACTTC
CDR3 protein: CAIRASKREYEQYF
clone size: .
J gene: TRBJ2-7
D gene: .
V gene: TRBV10-3

CDR3 DNA: TGTGCCAGCAGCTTAAGGAGTAGAACTAGCGGGGCGTCTGCCTACAATGAGCAGTTCTTC
CDR3 protein: CASSLRSRTSGASAYNEQFF
clone size: .
J gene: TRBJ2-1
D gene: TRBD2
V gene: TRBV11-2

CDR3 DNA: TGTGCCAGCAGCTTGGGACAGGTCTTGGGGGGCAATCAGCCCCAGCATTTT
CDR3 protein: CASSLGQVLGGNQPQHF
clone size: .
J gene: TRBJ1-5
D gene: .
V gene: TRBV5-5

CDR3 DNA: TGTGCCAGCGGCGGGGAGGGGCCCCAGCATTTT
CDR3 protein: CASGGEGPQHF
clone size: .
J gene: TRBJ1-5
D gene: .
V gene: TRBV7-2

CDR3 DNA: TGTGCCAGCAGCTCCTCCGGGACAGCCTCCTACAATGAGCAGTTCTTC
CDR3 protein: CASSSSGTASYNEQFF
clone size: few
J gene: TRBJ2-1
D gene: TRBD1
V gene: TRBV7-2

CDR3 DNA: TGTGCCAGCTCCTACAGGGCGGCCGAAGCTTTCTTT
CDR3 protein: CASSYRAAEAFF
clone size: .
J gene: TRBJ1-1
D gene: .
V gene: TRBV18

CDR3 DNA: TGCGCCAGCAGCCCATATGGACAGGTTGATGGCTACACCTTC
CDR3 protein: CASSPYGQVDGYTF
clone size: .
J gene: TRBJ1-2
D gene: TRBD1
V gene: TRBV5-1

CDR3 DNA: TGCGCCAGCGCGGAGGGCACAGATACGCAGTATTTT
CDR3 protein: CASAEGTDTQYF
clone size: .
J gene: TRBJ2-3
D gene: .
V gene: TRBV5-1

CDR3 DNA: TGTGCCAGCAGCCGACAAGCGGGCGAGCAGTACTTC
CDR3 protein: CASSRQAGEQYF
clone size: .
J gene: TRBJ2-7
D gene: .
V gene: TRBV7-2

CDR3 DNA: TGTGCCTGGAGTCCCCGACAGGGGGCCGACGAGCAGTACTTC
CDR3 protein: CAWSPRQGADEQYF
clone size: .
J gene: TRBJ2-7
D gene: TRBD1
V gene: TRBV30

CDR3 DNA: TGTGCCAGCGAGGACCCGGATAAAGAAGCTTTCTTT
CDR3 protein: CASEDPDKEAFF
clone size: medium-sized
J gene: TRBJ1-1
D gene: .
V gene: TRBV6-2/TRBV6-3

CDR3 DNA: TGCAGTGCTAGAGCGGCGGGACAGATGAACACCGGGGAGCTGTTTTTT
CDR3 protein: CSARAAGQMNTGELFF
clone size: medium-sized
J gene: TRBJ2-2
D gene: .
V gene: TRBV20-1

CDR3 DNA: TGCAGTGCTAGAGATGGCCGGACAACCGGGACTCCTCCGAGGGGCGGGGAGCTGTTTTTT
CDR3 protein: CSARDGRTTGTPPRGGELFF
clone size: .
J gene: TRBJ2-2
D gene: .
V gene: TRBV20-1

CDR3 DNA: TGTGCCAGCAGCCTGGACAATCATGAGCAGTTCTTC
CDR3 protein: CASSLDNHEQFF
clone size: .
J gene: TRBJ2-1
D gene: .
V gene: TRBV2

CDR3 DNA: TGTGCCAGCAGTTTAGTGGGACAGGGGAAAAGGGGGACTGAAGCTTTCTTT
CDR3 protein: CASSLVGQGKRGTEAFF
clone size: .
J gene: TRBJ1-1
D gene: TRBD1
V gene: TRBV27

CDR3 DNA: TGTGCCATCAGTGCGGGACAGCCCCATACAGATACGCAGTATTTT
CDR3 protein: CAISAGQPHTDTQYF
clone size: .
J gene: TRBJ2-3
D gene: TRBD1
V gene: TRBV10-3

CDR3 DNA: TGCAGTGCCCCCGACAGGGACAGCGAGCAGTACTTC
CDR3 protein: CSAPDRDSEQYF
clone size: few
J gene: TRBJ2-7
D gene: TRBD1
V gene: TRBV20-1

CDR3 DNA: TGTGCCAGCAGCTTAGGCGGCAGGGGGAGTACTGGGGAGCTGTTTTTT
CDR3 protein: CASSLGGRGSTGELFF
clone size: .
J gene: TRBJ2-2
D gene: TRBD1
V gene: TRBV11-3

CDR3 DNA: TGTGCCAGCAGTCTCTCGAAGGGCGGGGGTTCACCCCTCCACTTT
CDR3 protein: CASSLSKGGGSPLHF
clone size: .
J gene: TRBJ1-6
D gene: .
V gene: TRBV12-3/TRBV12-4

CDR3 DNA: TGCAGTAGTCAACCGGGAGTCTCCTACAATGAGCAGTTCTTC
CDR3 protein: CSSQPGVSYNEQFF
clone size: .
J gene: TRBJ2-1
D gene: .
V gene: TRBV20-1

CDR3 DNA: TGTGCCAGCAGCTTATCCGGGGGCACTGAAGCTTTCTTT
CDR3 protein: CASSLSGGTEAFF
clone size: .
J gene: TRBJ1-1
D gene: .
V gene: TRBV7-9

CDR3 DNA: TGTGCCAGCAGCCAAAGGAGGTCGGGGCCTGCTTTCTTT
CDR3 protein: CASSQRRSGPAFF
clone size: few
J gene: TRBJ1-1
D gene: .
V gene: TRBV7-8

CDR3 DNA: TGTGCCAGCAGTTTAAAAGGGTATTTTGGCTACACCTTC
CDR3 protein: CASSLKGYFGYTF
clone size: .
J gene: TRBJ1-2
D gene: .
V gene: TRBV28

CDR3 DNA: TGTGCCAGCAGCGCACGGGACCGAGGGAACACTGAAGCTTTCTTT
CDR3 protein: CASSARDRGNTEAFF
clone size: .
J gene: TRBJ1-1
D gene: .
V gene: TRBV9

CDR3 DNA: TGTGCCACCAGCAGAGATCGGGGGTTCCAAGAGACCCAGTACTTC
CDR3 protein: CATSRDRGFQETQYF
clone size: .
J gene: TRBJ2-5
D gene: .
V gene: TRBV15

CDR3 DNA: TGTGCCAGCATCCTAGACCGGACGGTTTATAATTCACCCCTCCACTTT
CDR3 protein: CASILDRTVYNSPLHF
clone size: few
J gene: TRBJ1-6
D gene: .
V gene: TRBV2

CDR3 DNA: TGTGCCAGCAGTCCTTCCAGGGCGGAGTGGAACACCGGGGAGCTGTTTTTT
CDR3 protein: CASSPSRAEWNTGELFF
clone size: .
J gene: TRBJ2-2
D gene: .
V gene: TRBV28

CDR3 DNA: TGTGCCAGCAGCTTGTCCCACCTCGCGGATACGCAGTATTTT
CDR3 protein: CASSLSHLADTQYF
clone size: .
J gene: TRBJ2-3
D gene: .
V gene: TRBV11-2

CDR3 DNA: TGTGCCATCAGTGGCCGGGACAGGAACACCGGGGAGCTGTTTTTT
CDR3 protein: CAISGRDRNTGELFF
clone size: .
J gene: TRBJ2-2
D gene: TRBD1
V gene: TRBV10-3

CDR3 DNA: TGTGCCAGCAGTCCCCGGACGAGGCCACACGAGCAGTACTTC
CDR3 protein: CASSPRTRPHEQYF
clone size: .
J gene: TRBJ2-7
D gene: .
V gene: TRBV28

CDR3 DNA: TGTGCCATCAGTGAAAGAGCGGGAGGTTCAGATACGCAGTATTTT
CDR3 protein: CAISERAGGSDTQYF
clone size: .
J gene: TRBJ2-3
D gene: TRBD2
V gene: TRBV10-3